This TCR beta chain was identified in a study of blood T cell repertoires in COVID-19. Overall study context: Italy, Spain and the United States were the sources of the convalescent and acute COVID-19 samples.

Data came from immunoSEQ multiplex PCR; TCRdb stores just in-frame clones and leaves some out. The sample lists 250,000 to 300,000 clones, 89% seen once, with around 2% in the top ten. V shed 3 bases and J shed 8 bases, with 10 bases lying between them. From germline, CDR1 is SGHDN and CDR2 FVKESK. The CDR3 has 13 residues. Source material: peripheral blood. The TCR was taken from a man in his fifties with acute or convalescent COVID-19. V usage is TRBV14 and J usage is TRBJ2-2; no reliable D call. CDR3 nucleotide sequence: TGTGCCAGCAGCCAGCGCCAAGAAGGGGAGCTGTTTTTT. This translates into CASSQRQEGELFF. The entire variable domain, with the rest obtained from reference TRBV14 and TRBJ2-2, is as follows: EAGVTQFPSHSVIEKGQTVTLRCDPISGHDNLYWYRRVMGKEIKFLLHFVKESKQDESGMPNNRFLAERTGGTYSTLKVQPAELEDSGVYFCASSQRQEGELFFGEGSRLTVL.